This T cell receptor (beta chain) was documented in a study of T cell changes during pregnancy in multiple sclerosis. Assay: immunoSEQ multiplex PCR; the TCRdb copy retains only in-frame clones and omits some. Altogether under 45,000 clones are present, approximately 91% being singletons, with the ten largest covering approximately 4.6%. Material: peripheral blood, obtained in the second trimester of pregnancy. The source of this sequence is a female donor in good health, enrolled as a control in a pregnancy study.

The CDR3 bases are TGTGCCAGCAGCGAACCCCTGAGGGCTCCACCGGCTGGCTACACCTTC. Protein product: CASSEPLRAPPAGYTF. This chain links TRBV7-2 with TRBJ1-2; unclear D gene. The CDR3 extends over 16 amino acids. V was shortened by 5 bases and J by 7 bases, with 23 bases between the two germline ends. CDR1 and CDR2 from the germline V gene are SGHTA and FQGNSA.